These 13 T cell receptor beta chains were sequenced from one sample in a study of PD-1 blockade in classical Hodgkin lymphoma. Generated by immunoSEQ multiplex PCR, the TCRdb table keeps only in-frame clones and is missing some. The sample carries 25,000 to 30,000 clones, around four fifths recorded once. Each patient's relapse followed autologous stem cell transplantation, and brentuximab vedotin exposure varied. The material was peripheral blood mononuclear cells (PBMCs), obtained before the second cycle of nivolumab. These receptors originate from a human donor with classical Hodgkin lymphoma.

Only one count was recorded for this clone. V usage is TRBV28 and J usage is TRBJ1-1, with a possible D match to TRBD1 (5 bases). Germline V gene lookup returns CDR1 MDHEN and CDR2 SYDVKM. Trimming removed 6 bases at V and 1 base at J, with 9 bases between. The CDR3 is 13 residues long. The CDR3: CASRFDRNTEAFF. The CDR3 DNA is TGTGCCAGCAGATTCGACAGGAACACTGAAGCTTTCTTT.

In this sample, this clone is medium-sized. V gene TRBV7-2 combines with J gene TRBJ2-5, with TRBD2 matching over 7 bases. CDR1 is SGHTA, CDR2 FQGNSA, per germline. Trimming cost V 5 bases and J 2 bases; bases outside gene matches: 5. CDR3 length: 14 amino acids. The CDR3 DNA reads TGTGCCAGCAGCCATAGCGGGCGTCAAGAGACCCAGTACTTC. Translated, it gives CASSHSGRQETQYF.

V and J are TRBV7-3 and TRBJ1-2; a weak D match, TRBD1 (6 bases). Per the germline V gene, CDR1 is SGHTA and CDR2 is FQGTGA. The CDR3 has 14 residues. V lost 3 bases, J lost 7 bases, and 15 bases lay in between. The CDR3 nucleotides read TGTGCCAGCAGCTTGGGAGTTACAGGGAGTGGCTACACCTTC. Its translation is CASSLGVTGSGYTF.

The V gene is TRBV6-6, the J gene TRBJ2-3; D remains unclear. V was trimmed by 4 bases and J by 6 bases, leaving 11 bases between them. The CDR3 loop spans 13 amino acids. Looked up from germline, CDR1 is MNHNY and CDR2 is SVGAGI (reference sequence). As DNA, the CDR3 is TGTGCCAGCAGTTTCGACCGGCGGGATACGCAGTATTTT. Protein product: CASSFDRRDTQYF.

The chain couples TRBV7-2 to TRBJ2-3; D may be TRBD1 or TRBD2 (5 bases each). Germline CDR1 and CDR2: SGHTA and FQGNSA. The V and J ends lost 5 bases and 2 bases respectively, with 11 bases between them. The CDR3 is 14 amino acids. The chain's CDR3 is CASSIPGPTDTQYF. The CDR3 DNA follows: TGTGCCAGCAGCATACCGGGACCCACAGATACGCAGTATTTT.

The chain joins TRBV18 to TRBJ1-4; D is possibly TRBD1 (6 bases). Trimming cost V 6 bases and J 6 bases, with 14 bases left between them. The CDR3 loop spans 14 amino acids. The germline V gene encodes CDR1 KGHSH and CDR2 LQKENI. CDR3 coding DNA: TGTGCCAGCTCCCCGGGCCGGACAGATGAAAAACTGTTTTTT. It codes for CASSPGRTDEKLFF. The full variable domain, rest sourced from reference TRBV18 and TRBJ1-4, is NAGVMQNPRHLVRRRGQEARLRCSPMKGHSHVYWYRQLPEEGLKFMVYLQKENIIDESGMPKERFSAEFPKEGPSILRIQQVVRGDSAAYFCASSPGRTDEKLFFGSGTQLSVL.

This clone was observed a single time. CDR3 sequence: CASRGNMNTEAFF. The CDR3 coding sequence is TGTGCCAGCAGGGGAAACATGAACACTGAAGCTTTCTTT. V is TRBV6-1 and J is TRBJ1-1; the D is unclear. The V gene lost 6 bases and the J gene lost 0 bases, with 8 bases spanning the gap. From germline, CDR1 is MNHNS and CDR2 SASEGT. CDR3 length equals 13 residues.

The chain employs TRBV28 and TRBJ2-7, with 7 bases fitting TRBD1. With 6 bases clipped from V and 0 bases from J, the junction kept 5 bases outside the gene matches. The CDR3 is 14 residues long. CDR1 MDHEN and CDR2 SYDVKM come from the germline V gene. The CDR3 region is CASSQQGTSYEQYF. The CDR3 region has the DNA TGTGCCAGCAGCCAACAGGGGACCTCCTACGAGCAGTACTTC.

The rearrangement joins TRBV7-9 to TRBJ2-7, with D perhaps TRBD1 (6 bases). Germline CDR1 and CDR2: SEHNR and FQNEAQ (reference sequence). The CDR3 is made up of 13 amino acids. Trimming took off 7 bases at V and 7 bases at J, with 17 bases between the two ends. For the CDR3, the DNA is TGTGCCAGCAAAGGCAGGGGTATGGCGGAGCAGTACGTC. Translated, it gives CASKGRGMAEQYV.

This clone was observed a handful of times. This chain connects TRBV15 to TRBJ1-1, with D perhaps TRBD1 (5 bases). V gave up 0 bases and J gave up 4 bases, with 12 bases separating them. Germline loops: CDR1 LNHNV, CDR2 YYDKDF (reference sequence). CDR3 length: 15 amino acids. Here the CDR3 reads CATSREGVWGTEAFF. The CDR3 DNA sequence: TGTGCCACCAGCAGAGAAGGGGTTTGGGGCACTGAAGCTTTCTTT. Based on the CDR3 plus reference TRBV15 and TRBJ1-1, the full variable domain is DAMVIQNPRYQVTQFGKPVTLSCSQTLNHNVMYWYQQKSSQAPKLLFHYYDKDFNNEADTPDNFQSRRPNTSFCFLDIRSPGLGDTAMYLCATSREGVWGTEAFFGQGTRLTVV.

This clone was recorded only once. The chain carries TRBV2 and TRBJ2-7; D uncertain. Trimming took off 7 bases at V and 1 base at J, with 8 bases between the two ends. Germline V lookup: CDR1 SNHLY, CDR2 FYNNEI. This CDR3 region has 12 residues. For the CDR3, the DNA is TGTGCCAGCATGCAGGAATCCTACGAGCAGTACGTC. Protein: CASMQESYEQYV.

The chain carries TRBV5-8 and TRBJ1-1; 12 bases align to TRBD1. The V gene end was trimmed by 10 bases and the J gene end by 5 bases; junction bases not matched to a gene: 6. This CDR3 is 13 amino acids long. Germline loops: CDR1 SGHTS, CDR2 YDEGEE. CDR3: CASRDRGRTEAFF. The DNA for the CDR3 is TGTGCCTCCAGGGACAGGGGGCGAACTGAAGCTTTCTTT.

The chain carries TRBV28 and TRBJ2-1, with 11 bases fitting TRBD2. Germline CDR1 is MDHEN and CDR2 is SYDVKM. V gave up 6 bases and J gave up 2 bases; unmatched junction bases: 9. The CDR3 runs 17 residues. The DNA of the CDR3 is TGTGCCAGCAGCATAACTAGCGGGGGCCCCCCCTACAATGAGCAGTTCTTC. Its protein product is CASSITSGGPPYNEQFF.